These T cell receptor beta chains were read from a single sample in a study of cytomegalovirus exposure and HLA in healthy donors. Assay used: immunoSEQ multiplex PCR; TCRdb lists only in-frame clones, some missing. This table holds more than 95,000 clones, approximately 89% found once. Specimen: PBMCs. The receptors come from a woman in her late teens or twenties in good health and CMV-seronegative. Both conserved end residues are part of each CDR3. D genes are given only for firm matches. Clone size appears in some rows only: once, few, many, or a class for an expanded clone.

V gene: TRBV6-1; clone size: .; J gene: TRBJ1-3; D gene: .; CDR3 DNA: TGTGCCAGCAGTGAAGAGGAGGGCAACTCTGGAAACACCATATATTTT; CDR3 protein: CASSEEEGNSGNTIYF
V gene: TRBV10-3; clone size: .; J gene: TRBJ1-3; D gene: TRBD1; CDR3 DNA: TGTGCCATCAGTGAGATAGGGACAGCTGGAAACACCATATATTTT; CDR3 protein: CAISEIGTAGNTIYF
V gene: TRBV28; clone size: .; J gene: TRBJ2-3; D gene: .; CDR3 DNA: TGTGCCAGCAGTCCTTCTAGCACAGATACGCAGTATTTT; CDR3 protein: CASSPSSTDTQYF
V gene: TRBV30; clone size: .; J gene: TRBJ2-5; D gene: TRBD2; CDR3 DNA: TGTGCCTGGACGGCGGGGGGCGGAGAGACCCAGTACTTC; CDR3 protein: CAWTAGGGETQYF
V gene: TRBV16; clone size: .; J gene: TRBJ1-1; D gene: .; CDR3 DNA: TGTGCCAGCAGCCAATCGAGGGGGAGCACTGAAGCTTTCTTT; CDR3 protein: CASSQSRGSTEAFF
V gene: TRBV4-2; clone size: few; J gene: TRBJ2-1; D gene: .; CDR3 DNA: TGTGCCAGCAGCCCTATCGGACCCATGGCGGGGCATGAGCAGTTCTTC; CDR3 protein: CASSPIGPMAGHEQFF
V gene: TRBV28; clone size: .; J gene: TRBJ1-5; D gene: .; CDR3 DNA: TGTGCCAGCAGTTTTCGTCTCCTCAATCAGCCCCAGCATTTT; CDR3 protein: CASSFRLLNQPQHF
V gene: TRBV11-2; clone size: .; J gene: TRBJ1-1; D gene: TRBD1; CDR3 DNA: TGTGCCAGCAGCCCTGGACAGGGAACTGAAGCTTTCTTT; CDR3 protein: CASSPGQGTEAFF
V gene: TRBV7-2; clone size: .; J gene: TRBJ2-1; D gene: .; CDR3 DNA: TGTGCCAGCAGCCCTTATAGCGATCGAGCCTACAATGAGCAGTTCTTC; CDR3 protein: CASSPYSDRAYNEQFF
V gene: TRBV10-1; clone size: .; J gene: TRBJ1-4; D gene: .; CDR3 DNA: TGCGCCAGCAGTGACCACACCGCAACTAATGAAAAACTGTTTTTT; CDR3 protein: CASSDHTATNEKLFF
V gene: TRBV6-4; clone size: .; J gene: TRBJ2-1; D gene: TRBD2; CDR3 DNA: TGTGCCAGCAGTGACTCGGCGGGGGACTACAATGAGCAGTTCTTC; CDR3 protein: CASSDSAGDYNEQFF
V gene: TRBV9; clone size: .; J gene: TRBJ1-1; D gene: .; CDR3 DNA: TGTGCCAGCAGCGTAGGGCGCGGCACTGAAGCTTTCTTT; CDR3 protein: CASSVGRGTEAFF
V gene: TRBV10-3; clone size: once; J gene: TRBJ2-1; D gene: .; CDR3 DNA: TGTGCCATCAGTGAGTCGGGGGGGGCATACAATGAGCAGTTCTTC; CDR3 protein: CAISESGGAYNEQFF